The clone carrying this TCR beta chain was counted between two and nine times. Its antigen is undetermined. This sample stems from a study of regulatory T cells in long-lasting Graves disease. The time point was: persistent/refractory GD, antithyroid drugs over 5 years with positive TRAb. From PBMCs, RNA was extracted and then used to make the TCR library. The authors built TCR beta libraries using iRepertoire HTBI primers and Arm-PCR of CDR3 regions. TCRdb itself ran the multiplex PCR reads through MiXCR, one entry per CDR3 protein. The data contain 360,000 or so distinct CDR3 sequences, 20% to 25% of them singletons. Germline CDR1 SGDLS, CDR2 YYNGEE. This CDR3 is 16 amino acids long. Between the trimmed V and J ends, which lost 0 bases and 2 bases, there was a span of 14 bases. Findings and limits, study-wide: Between persistent patients, a few thousand public clonotypes were shared, exceeding the 966 shared between new patients. A limited number of samples was an acknowledged limitation. Segments TRBV28, TRBJ1-2 and TRBJ2-5 showed preferential usage in persistent disease. Researchers examined only peripheral blood and not thyroid tissue.

The rearrangement links TRBV9 to TRBJ2-5; D possibly corresponds to TRBD1 (5 bases). The TCR sequence derives from a woman aged 40 to 49 with Graves disease. The specimen comprised peripheral blood mononuclear cells (PBMCs), sampled when the disease was refractory, from a patient treated with antithyroid drugs. The CDR3 region is CASSVVVTDPQETQYF. The CDR3 bases are TGTGCCAGCAGCGTAGTGGTGACAGACCCACAAGAGACCCAGTACTTC.